Each of the 5 T cell receptor beta chains below was sequenced from the same sample in a study of CD8+CD57+ T cells in acquired aplastic anemia. Genomic DNA, serving as template, underwent TCR beta VDJ and CDR3 profiling. One entry per CDR3 protein, called by TCRdb with MiXCR from the reads. The repertoire consists of about 120,000 distinct CDR3 sequences, with almost 40% occurring once and the leading ten covering about 2.6%. Those patients picked for sequencing had displayed CD8+CD57+ cell expansion on flow cytometry. Sequenced: sorted CD4+, CD8+, or CD8+CD57+ T cells (not recorded which) from PBMCs. Receptor source: a human donor with aplastic anemia.

The genes are TRBV20-1 and TRBJ2-7; 11 bases align to TRBD2. Germline V gene data show CDR1 as DFQATT and CDR2 as SNEGSKA (reference sequence). This CDR3 is built from 13 residues. The V segment lost 6 bases and the J segment 3 bases; nucleotides outside the gene matches: 4. The CDR3 is CSARLAGSYEQYV. The CDR3, as DNA: TGCAGTGCGCGACTAGCGGGAAGCTACGAGCAGTACGTC.

On this clonotype: A single base separates this from a much larger clone, so it may be a read error. This chain links TRBV6-1 with TRBJ1-5, with 7 bases aligning to TRBD1. CDR3 length: 12 residues. CDR1 and CDR2 (germline): MNHNS, SASEGT. The CDR3 nucleotides read TGTGTCAGCAGACAGGGTAATCAGCCCCAGCATTTT. Protein: CVSRQGNQPQHF.

In its sample, this clonotype was seen many times. This sequence joins TRBV12-3 or TRBV12-4 and TRBJ2-5, with D maybe TRBD1 (6 bases). The CDR3 extends over 12 amino acids. V was trimmed by 5 bases and J by 7 bases, leaving 11 bases between them. The CDR3 region has the DNA TGTGCCAGCAGTCCCATACAGGGGACCCAGTACTTC. Its protein is CASSPIQGTQYF.

Ten or more counts support this clonotype. The CDR3 here is CASSTDGRRPQHF. The DNA of the CDR3 is TGTGCCAGCTCAACGGACGGAAGGCGGCCCCAGCATTTT. The rearrangement joins TRBV6-1 to TRBJ1-5; D call uncertain. CDR1 and CDR2 from the germline V gene are MNHNS and SASEGT. V was cut by 8 bases and J by 9 bases, with 17 bases left in between. The CDR3 loop spans 13 amino acids.

This clonotype appeared many times. The V gene is TRBV11-2, the J gene TRBJ1-2; D call uncertain. CDR1 and CDR2 from the germline V gene are SGHAT and FQNNGV. This CDR3 region has 16 residues. V was trimmed by 0 bases and J by 5 bases, leaving 16 bases between them. The DNA of the CDR3 is TGTGCCAGCAGCTTAGATCGCCCCCTTCTAGGTTATGGCTACACCTTC. Protein product: CASSLDRPLLGYGYTF.